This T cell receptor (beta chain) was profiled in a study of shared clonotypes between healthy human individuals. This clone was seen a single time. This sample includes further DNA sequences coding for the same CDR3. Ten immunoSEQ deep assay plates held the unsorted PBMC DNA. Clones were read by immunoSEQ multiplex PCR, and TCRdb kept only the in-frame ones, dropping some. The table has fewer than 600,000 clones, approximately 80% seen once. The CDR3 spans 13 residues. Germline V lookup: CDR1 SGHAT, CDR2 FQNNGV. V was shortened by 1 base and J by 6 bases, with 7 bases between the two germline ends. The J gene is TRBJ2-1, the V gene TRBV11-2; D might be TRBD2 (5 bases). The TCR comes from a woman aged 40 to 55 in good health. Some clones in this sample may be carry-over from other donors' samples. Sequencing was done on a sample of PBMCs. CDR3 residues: CASSLGLANEQFF. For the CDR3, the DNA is TGTGCCAGCAGCTTAGGTCTAGCCAATGAGCAGTTCTTC.